This T cell receptor (beta chain) was observed in a study of patients and donors after allogeneic stem cell transplantation (dated by TCRdb to about 2020). Receptor libraries were prepared by RT-PCR. These reads were obtained on a NextSeq 550. Clones were called with MiXCR by TCRdb after fastp trimmed the public reads at Q25, and only in-frame beta chains were retained. Identical CDR3 proteins give one entry, which carries the most common genes and DNA. Within this sample are some 200,000 distinct CDR3 sequences, with 41% of them counted one time only. Approximately 32% of the sample rests with the top ten. As regards this clonotype: This clone's antigen is unknown. Base qualities are missing; no much larger clone stands one base away.

The CDR3 runs 15 amino acids, cysteine and phenylalanine included. Kept here is only the CDR3 DNA, which spans 45 bases and is read in frame from base 1. Trimming removed 7 bases from V and 0 bases from J, leaving 13 bases between the germline ends. CDR1 and CDR2 (LNHDA, SQIVND) derive from the germline V gene (reference sequence). The sequence came from a human donor who was either an allogeneic HSCT recipient or a stem cell or donor lymphocyte infusion donor (not recorded which). It is not recorded whose cells these are; they may come from a transplant donor. This receptor chain uses TRBV19 and TRBJ2-4; the D region possibly corresponds to TRBD2 (6 bases align). The sample consisted of blood, either unsorted or a sorted T cell fraction (not recorded which). The CDR3 loop reads CASTTYSGAKNIQYF. The DNA sequence reads TGTGCCAGTACTACCTATAGCGGAGCCAAAAACATTCAGTACTTC.